Given below is one TCR beta chain in context. What it binds is unknown. Resections obtained during corrective heart surgery supplied the thymus tissue. The sample donors, healthy Finnish infants, were having corrective surgery for congenital heart defects. This record belongs to a study of human thymus T cells. Study-wide findings and caveats: Reports from related research described highly overlapping thymic repertoires among unrelated individuals. What appeared biased in thymic and blood repertoires was the usage of V and J genes.

This CDR3 region has 15 residues. V shed 0 bases, J shed 7 bases, and the junction held 8 bases outside the gene matches. The V gene's germline CDR1 is SGHRS and CDR2 YFSETQ. The repertoire was sequenced with immunoSEQ multiplex PCR; TCRdb's copy has only in-frame clones and lacks some. Here the sample spans roughly 130,000 clones, around 95% being singletons. This clonotype was obtained from a boy in the first two years of life with a congenital heart defect but otherwise immunologically healthy. This chain connects TRBV5-1 to TRBJ2-7, with TRBD1 matching over 9 bases. The sample consisted of thymus tissue. The CDR3 bases are TGCGCCAGCAGCTTGGAAAGGACAGGGGATCGGGAGCAGTACTTC. Translation gives CASSLERTGDREQYF.